These T cell receptor beta chains were read from a single sample in a study of blood T cell repertoires in COVID-19. Profiling relied on immunoSEQ multiplex PCR, and the TCRdb table lists in-frame clones only, not all of them. Of around 260,000 clones in the sample, 70% to 90% were seen once. The sequencing input was peripheral blood. The receptors stem from a man aged 55 to 69 who had recovered from COVID-19. CDR3s include the opening cysteine and the closing phenylalanine or tryptophan. A D gene is named only where the DNA matches it firmly. A row's size may be missing; if present it is once, few, many or a size class.

TRBV7-3	NA	TRBJ2-2	NA	15	TGTGCCAGCAGAGTAGGGGTCGCGAACACCGGGGAGCTGTTTTTT	CASRVGVANTGELFF
TRBV5-1	NA	TRBJ2-3	NA	15	TGCGCCAGCAGCTTGGGTTCCATCGGGGGTGATACGCAGTATTTT	CASSLGSIGGDTQYF
TRBV30	TRBD1	TRBJ2-7	NA	12	TGTGCCTGGAGGGACAGGCAAGGCGGACCGTACTTC	CAWRDRQGGPYF
TRBV14	TRBD2	TRBJ2-1	NA	14	TGTGCCAGCAGCCAAGCGTCCGGGGGGGCCCGTGGGTTCTTC	CASSQASGGARGFF
TRBV25-1	TRBD1	TRBJ2-7	NA	14	TGTGCCAGCAGTGAACGGACAGGGGGCTTCGAGCAGTACTTC	CASSERTGGFEQYF
TRBV28	NA	TRBJ1-2	NA	12	TGTGCCAGCGAGACAGGTCCGTACGGCTACACCTTC	CASETGPYGYTF
TRBV28	NA	TRBJ1-4	NA	15	TGTGCCAGCAGTTTACAGGGGTTCACGGGTGAAAAACTGTTTTTT	CASSLQGFTGEKLFF
TRBV18	TRBD1	TRBJ2-7	NA	13	TGTGCCAGCTCATCAGGGGGTGGGTACGAGCAGTACTTC	CASSSGGGYEQYF
TRBV5-5	NA	TRBJ2-7	NA	12	TGTGCCAACCGGGACATCTCCTACGAGCAGTACTTC	CANRDISYEQYF
TRBV28	NA	TRBJ2-7	NA	15	TGTGCCAGCAGTCGACCGGGACAAGGTCCCTACGAGCAGTACTTC	CASSRPGQGPYEQYF
TRBV12-3/TRBV12-4	NA	TRBJ1-3	few	12	TGTGCCAGCAGTTTTCCTGCGAACACCATATATTTT	CASSFPANTIYF
TRBV27	TRBD1	TRBJ2-7	once	15	TGTGCCAGCAGTTTAAGGGACAGGGCCCCCTACGAGCAGTACTTC	CASSLRDRAPYEQYF
TRBV10-3	TRBD1	TRBJ1-1	NA	14	TGTGCCATCAGGACAGGGGATGATCGGGGTGAAGCTTTCTTT	CAIRTGDDRGEAFF
TRBV7-2	TRBD1	TRBJ2-5	NA	15	TGTGCCAGCAGCCCGGGACAGGGGGCTTGGGAGACCCAGTACTTC	CASSPGQGAWETQYF
TRBV19	TRBD1	TRBJ2-1	NA	14	TGTGCCAGTAGGGGACAGGGGTATTACAATGAGCAGTTCTTC	CASRGQGYYNEQFF
TRBV10-3	TRBD2	TRBJ2-3	NA	18	TGTGCCATCAGTGAAAGACTAGCGGGGGGGCCGGGCACAGATACGCAGTATTTT	CAISERLAGGPGTDTQYF
TRBV12-3/TRBV12-4	NA	TRBJ2-3	NA	13	TGTGCCAGCAGACCGACTAGGGGCGGTACGCAGTATTTT	CASRPTRGGTQYF
TRBV7-2	NA	TRBJ2-3	NA	14	TGTGCCAGCAGCCCCTTGGGGGGGGCTGGTACGCAGTATTTT	CASSPLGGAGTQYF
TRBV19	NA	TRBJ2-1	NA	15	TGTGCCAGTAGTATAGGAACAGGGAGTTTCAATGAGCAGTTCTTC	CASSIGTGSFNEQFF
TRBV3-1/TRBV3-2	TRBD1	TRBJ2-5	NA	14	TGTGCCAGCAGCCACGACAGGGGTCAAGAGACCCAGTACTTC	CASSHDRGQETQYF
TRBV7-9	NA	TRBJ2-4	NA	13	TGTGCCAGCAGCCCCGCCCTGAGGCACCCCCCCCACTTC	CASSPALRHPPHF
TRBV15	NA	TRBJ2-3	few	15	TGTGCCACCGGTTTAGGTGGAGTTGGAGCAGATACGCAGTATTTT	CATGLGGVGADTQYF
TRBV18	TRBD1	TRBJ1-2	NA	15	TGTGCCAGCTCGCTCGGGACAGAAGCTAACTATGGCTACACCTTC	CASSLGTEANYGYTF
TRBV18	NA	TRBJ1-1	NA	15	TGTGCCAGCTCACCCCTGGACAGCCTGAACACTGAAGCTTTCTTT	CASSPLDSLNTEAFF
TRBV7-2	NA	TRBJ1-2	NA	15	TGTGCCAGCAGCTTAGCTATACGGGGGGATAATGGCTACACCTTC	CASSLAIRGDNGYTF
TRBV18	TRBD2	TRBJ2-3	NA	18	TGTGCCAGCTCACCACCTCTGACTAGCGGGAGATGGACAGATACGCAGTATTTT	CASSPPLTSGRWTDTQYF
TRBV15	NA	TRBJ1-2	once	14	TGTGCCACCAGCAGAGATGGGGACATCTATGGCTACACCTTC	CATSRDGDIYGYTF
TRBV27	NA	TRBJ1-1	NA	11	TGTGCCAGCAGCAGGTACACTGAAGCTTTCTTT	CASSRYTEAFF
TRBV6-1	TRBD2	TRBJ2-1	NA	17	TGTGCCAGCAGCGAAACCCAAATAGCGGGGGTATACAATGAGCAGTTCTTC	CASSETQIAGVYNEQFF
TRBV2	NA	TRBJ1-2	NA	16	TGTGCCAGCAGTGAGATAGGGGTCCGGCGGTACTATGGCTACACCTTC	CASSEIGVRRYYGYTF
TRBV6-6	TRBD1	TRBJ1-3	NA	16	TGTGCCAGCAGTTTTAGGCAGGACAGGTCTGGAAACACCATATATTTT	CASSFRQDRSGNTIYF
TRBV6-5	NA	TRBJ1-5	NA	15	TGTGCCAGCAGTCCTCAGCGAGGTCCCAATCAGCCCCAGCATTTT	CASSPQRGPNQPQHF
TRBV7-9	NA	TRBJ1-4	NA	17	TGTGCCAGCAGCTTAGAAGGCAGACTCGCAACTAATGAAAAACTGTTTTTT	CASSLEGRLATNEKLFF
TRBV5-4	TRBD1	TRBJ2-5	few	14	TGTGCCAGCAGCTTACAGGGGGCGAGGGAGACCCAGTACTTC	CASSLQGARETQYF
TRBV5-1	NA	TRBJ2-2	NA	15	TGCGCCAGCAGCTTGGGGCATATTGACACCGGGGAGCTGTTTTTT	CASSLGHIDTGELFF
TRBV6-2/TRBV6-3	TRBD2	TRBJ2-7	NA	14	TGTGCCAGCAGCCCTAAATCGGGAGGGCGCGAGCAGTACTTC	CASSPKSGGREQYF
TRBV5-1	TRBD2	TRBJ2-7	NA	13	TGCGCCAGCCGACTAGCGGGAACTGACGAGCAGTACTTC	CASRLAGTDEQYF
TRBV7-9	TRBD2	TRBJ2-1	once	15	TGTGCCAGCAGGCGGGGGGGGAGCTCCTACAATGAGCAGTTCTTC	CASRRGGSSYNEQFF
TRBV19	NA	TRBJ1-3	NA	17	TGTGCCAGTAGAAACCCCAGGGCATCGCCCTCTGGAAACACCATATATTTT	CASRNPRASPSGNTIYF
TRBV28	TRBD1	TRBJ1-1	NA	13	TGTGCCAGCCGTGGAGGACAGGGGGCGCGTGCTTTCTTT	CASRGGQGARAFF
TRBV19	TRBD1	TRBJ1-4	NA	19	TGTGCCAGTAGTATCCGGGGACAGGGGACCCTCGGTGCTAATGAAAAACTGTTTTTT	CASSIRGQGTLGANEKLFF
TRBV2	TRBD2	TRBJ2-3	NA	15	TGTGCCAGCGGAAGACTAGCGGGGGGGCGAGATACGCAGTATTTT	CASGRLAGGRDTQYF
TRBV27	NA	TRBJ1-6	NA	14	TGTGCCAGCAGTTGGTGGACAGATAATTCACCCCTCCACTTT	CASSWWTDNSPLHF
TRBV3-1/TRBV3-2	TRBD2	TRBJ2-2	few	16	TGTGCCAGCAGCCGCATTAGCGGGAGCGGCACCGGGGAGCTGTTTTTT	CASSRISGSGTGELFF
TRBV4-1	NA	TRBJ1-4	NA	15	TGCGCCAGCAGCCAAGAACCGTCCAGGGCTGAAAAACTGTTTTTT	CASSQEPSRAEKLFF
TRBV6-2/TRBV6-3	TRBD2	TRBJ2-1	NA	17	TGTGCCAGCAGTTACTCGGGACTAGCGGACTCCTACAATGAGCAGTTCTTC	CASSYSGLADSYNEQFF
TRBV4-1	NA	TRBJ2-7	NA	17	TGCGCCAGCAGCCAAGATGGGTCGGACAACCCTGGGAGGGAGCAGTACTTC	CASSQDGSDNPGREQYF
TRBV7-9	NA	TRBJ1-6	NA	14	TGTGCCAGCAGCTTCCCGGGAAATAATTCACCCCTCCACTTT	CASSFPGNNSPLHF
TRBV5-1	NA	TRBJ1-1	NA	15	TGCGCCAGCAGCGGGATGACAGGAATGAACACTGAAGCTTTCTTT	CASSGMTGMNTEAFF
TRBV6-6	TRBD1	TRBJ1-6	NA	18	TGTGCCAGCAGTCAAAGGCCCTATCCCGGGACAGCGAATTCACCCCTCCACTTT	CASSQRPYPGTANSPLHF